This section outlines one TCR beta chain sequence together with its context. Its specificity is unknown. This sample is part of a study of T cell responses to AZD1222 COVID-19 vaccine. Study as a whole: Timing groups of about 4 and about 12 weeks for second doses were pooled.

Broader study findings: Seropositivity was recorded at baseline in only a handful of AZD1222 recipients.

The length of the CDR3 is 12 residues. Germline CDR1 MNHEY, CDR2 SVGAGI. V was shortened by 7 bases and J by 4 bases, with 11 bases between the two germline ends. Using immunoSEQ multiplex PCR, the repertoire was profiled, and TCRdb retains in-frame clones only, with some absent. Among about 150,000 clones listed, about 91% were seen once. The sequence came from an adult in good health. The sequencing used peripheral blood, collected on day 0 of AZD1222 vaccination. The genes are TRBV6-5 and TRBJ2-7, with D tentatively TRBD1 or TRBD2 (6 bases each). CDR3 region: CASNPGAYEQYF. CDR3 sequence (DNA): TGTGCCAGCAATCCGGGGGCATACGAGCAGTACTTC.